Following are 14 T cell receptor beta chains from one sample sequenced in a study of tumor-infiltrating lymphocytes in primary liver carcinoma. Blood RNA came from unsorted whole blood; germline DNA was also extracted. cDNA specific to TCR beta was made from approximately 500 ng of total RNA, with a constant-region primer employed for priming. Investigators got TCR beta libraries out of three nested multiplex PCR rounds, done with slightly modified ARM-PCR. Each of the first two PCR rounds ran approximately 11 cycles with TRBV1-TRBV30 forward and C-beta reverse primers. TCRdb processed the multiplex PCR reads anew with MiXCR; each CDR3 protein has one entry. The sample yields about 330,000 distinct CDR3 sequences, 65% seen once. The sequencing input was peripheral blood. These receptors originate from a man aged 35-49 years with primary liver carcinoma and hepatitis B virus infection.

This clonotype was seen repeatedly, ten times or more. The chain carries TRBV29-1 and TRBJ1-1; maybe TRBD1 (5 bases). Germline V lookup: CDR1 SQVTM, CDR2 ANQGSEA. Trimming took 6 bases from V and 6 from J, leaving 14 bases between them. There are 12 residues in the CDR3. CDR3 loop: CSVSQGRAEAFF. In nucleotides, the CDR3 is TGCAGCGTCTCTCAGGGCAGGGCTGAAGCTTTCTTT.

This clonotype has ten or more counts. This chain connects TRBV11-2 to TRBJ1-6; D not certain. The germline V and J ends were trimmed by 0 bases and 0 bases, with 6 bases remaining between them. The V gene's germline CDR1 is SGHAT and CDR2 FQNNGV. The CDR3 is 16 amino acids. The CDR3 coding sequence is TGTGCCAGCAGCTTAGAGAGTTACTCCTATAATTCACCCCTCCACTTT. This codes for CASSLESYSYNSPLHF.

This clonotype has more than one count but fewer than ten. The chain has TRBV24-1 and TRBJ2-1, with a possible D match to TRBD1 (6 bases). V was pared by 3 bases and J by 6 bases, with 26 bases between. This CDR3 region has 19 residues. Germline-derived CDR1 and CDR2 are KGHDR and SFDVKD. The CDR3 reads CATSDHTLRTEKQGNEQFF. The CDR3 coding sequence is TGTGCCACCAGTGATCATACCCTCCGGACAGAAAAACAGGGCAATGAGCAGTTCTTC.

The V and J genes are TRBV5-1 and TRBJ2-5; D may match TRBD1 or TRBD2 (5 bases each). The CDR3 sequence is 14 residues long. Germline V gene lookup returns CDR1 SGHRS and CDR2 YFSETQ. Trimming left V 4 bases short and J 10 bases short, with 20 bases between. This CDR3 is CASSPVGGLRDQYF. CDR3 in DNA: TGCGCCAGCAGCCCGGTTGGGGGTCTCCGTGACCAGTACTTC.

As to this clonotype: It may be a read error: a sequence one base away is much more abundant. The chain uses TRBV6-5 and TRBJ1-1; a possible D gene is TRBD1 (5 bases). Germline values: CDR1 MNHEY, CDR2 SVGAGI. This CDR3 is built from 14 residues. CDR3 nucleotide sequence: TGTGCCAGCAGACAGTCAGGGAAGTGGACTGAAGTTTTCTTT. This translates into CASRQSGKWTEVFF.

For this clonotype: This may arise from a read error, as a much more abundant clone is one base away. The chain uses TRBV10-3 and TRBJ2-3; D may be TRBD2 (5 bases). Germline CDR1 reads ENHRY; CDR2 reads SYGVKD. The CDR3 totals 15 residues. CDR3 protein: CAVSESTGSTDTQYF. The DNA for the CDR3 is TGTGCCGTCAGTGAGTCGACGGGGAGCACAGATACGCAGTATTTT.

In this sample, this clonotype turned up once. Possible read error: a much larger clone is one base away. The chain is built from TRBV29-1 and TRBJ2-7; 10 bases map to TRBD2. The J call may be faulty, since TRBJ2-1 better matches the DNA end. This CDR3 has 13 residues. In germline, CDR1 is SQVTM, CDR2 ANQGSEA. CDR3 amino acids: CSVLVAGGYEQFF. CDR3 sequence (DNA): TGCAGCGTTTTGGTAGCGGGAGGCTACGAGCAGTTCTTC.

The chain uses TRBV5-1 and TRBJ2-3; D might be TRBD1 (5 bases). CDR1 and CDR2 (germline): SGHRS, YFSETQ. This CDR3 has 16 amino acids. V dropped 6 bases and J dropped 0 bases, with 17 bases sitting between them. CDR3 region: CASTPFGGASTDTQYF. DNA for the CDR3: TGCGCCAGCACCCCCTTTGGTGGGGCGAGCACAGATACGCAGTATTTT.

The CDR3 DNA is TGTGCCAGCAGCTTGCAGGGGGCACACACTGAAGCTTTCTTT. Translation: CASSLQGAHTEAFF. V gene TRBV5-4 combines with J gene TRBJ1-1; 8 nucleotides agree with TRBD1. Per the germline V gene, CDR1 is SGHNT and CDR2 is YYREEE (reference sequence). The V segment lost 1 base and the J segment 3 bases; nucleotides outside the gene matches: 2. The length of the CDR3 is 14 residues.

This clonotype was recorded at least ten times. The rearrangement joins TRBV6-2 or TRBV6-3 to TRBJ1-6; TRBD1 agrees at 8 bases. J gave up 7 bases and V 6 bases, and 11 bases lay outside the gene matches. Germline V lookup: CDR1 MNHEY, CDR2 SVGEGT. This CDR3 has 16 amino acids. The CDR3 protein is CASSRRRRGPNSPLHF. The CDR3 region has the DNA TGTGCCAGCAGCCGAAGGCGCAGGGGGCCGAATTCACCCCTCCACTTT.

As regards this clonotype: This could be a read error, since a much larger clone is one nucleotide away. CDR3 residues: CASSQEGLSNQPQYF. The DNA of the CDR3 is TGCGCCAGCAGCCAAGAGGGACTTAGCAATCAGCCCCAGTATTTT. The chain is built from TRBV4-1 and TRBJ1-5; D is possibly TRBD2 (6 bases). The J call is uncertain, as TRBJ2-3 better fits the DNA end. Looked up from germline, CDR1 is MGHRA and CDR2 is YSYEKL. The CDR3 totals 15 residues.

Remarks on this clonotype: An end of the junction differs from the germline gene, which may be a read error. The genes are TRBV2 and TRBJ2-1; the match to TRBD1 covers 8 bases. Germline assignment: CDR1 SNHLY and CDR2 FYNNEI. The CDR3 has 12 amino acids. This CDR3 is CASSTGEDELFF. CDR3 in DNA: TGTGCTAGTTCGACAGGGGAGGATGAGCTGTTCTTC.

This chain uses TRBV29-1 with TRBJ2-7; 9 nucleotides agree with TRBD1. Germline V gene lookup returns CDR1 SQVTM and CDR2 ANQGSEA. CDR3 length equals 15 residues. The CDR3 region is CSVIKLRDRAYEQYF. In DNA, the CDR3 is TGCAGTGTCATTAAACTCCGGGACAGGGCCTACGAGCAGTACTTC.

Comments on this clonotype: A much larger clone lies a single base off, so this may be a read error. This CDR3 is missing its conserved last phenylalanine or tryptophan, likely due to a read error. The V gene is TRBV4-2, the J gene TRBJ1-2, with D possibly being TRBD1 (6 bases). The CDR3 covers 13 residues. Per the germline V gene, CDR1 is LGHNA and CDR2 is YNFKEQ. With 4 bases removed from V and 8 bases from J, the gap between germline ends came to 14 bases. Here the CDR3 reads CASSRAGEGGYTL. The CDR3 nucleotides read TGTGCCAGCAGCCGAGCAGGGGAGGGAGGCTACACCTTA.